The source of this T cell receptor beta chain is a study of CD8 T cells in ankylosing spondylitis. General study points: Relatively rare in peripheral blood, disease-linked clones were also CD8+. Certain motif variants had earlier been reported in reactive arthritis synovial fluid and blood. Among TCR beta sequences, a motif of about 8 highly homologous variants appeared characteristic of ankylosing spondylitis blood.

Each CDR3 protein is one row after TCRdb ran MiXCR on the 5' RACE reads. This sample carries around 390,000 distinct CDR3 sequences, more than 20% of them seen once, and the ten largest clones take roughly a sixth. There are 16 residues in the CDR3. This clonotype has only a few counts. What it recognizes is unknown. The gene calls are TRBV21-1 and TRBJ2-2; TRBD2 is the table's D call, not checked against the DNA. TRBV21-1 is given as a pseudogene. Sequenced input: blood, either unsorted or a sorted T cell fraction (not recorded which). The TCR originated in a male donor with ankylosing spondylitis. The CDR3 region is CASNGGRRGHTGELFF. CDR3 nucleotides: TGTGCCTCCAACGGAGGGCGGCGGGGCCACACCGGGGAGCTGTTTTTT.